These 26 T cell receptor beta chains were sequenced from one sample in a study of CD8+CD57+ T cells in acquired aplastic anemia. CDR3 and TCR beta VDJ profiling relied on genomic DNA as the template. MiXCR was run by TCRdb on the reads, yielding one entry per CDR3 protein. The repertoire consists of 200,000 or so distinct CDR3 sequences, with roughly 64% occurring once and the leading ten covering around 42%. The sample was sorted CD4+, CD8+, or CD8+CD57+ T cells (not recorded which) from PBMCs. These receptors were taken from a human donor with severe aplastic anemia or a healthy control (not recorded which).

The chain carries TRBV7-4 and TRBJ2-1; the match to TRBD2 covers 11 bases. The germline CDR1 and CDR2 sequences are SGHVT and SQSDAQ. The CDR3 runs to 15 residues. V was pared by 4 bases and J by 8 bases, with 7 bases of the junction left unmatched. This chain's CDR3 is CASSSIAGGPHEQFF. Written as DNA, the CDR3 is TGTGCCAGCAGCTCGATAGCGGGAGGGCCTCATGAGCAGTTCTTC.

This chain links TRBV15 with TRBJ2-7, with no clear D. V lost 1 base, J lost 3 bases, and 13 bases lay in between. The germline V gene has CDR1 LNHNV and CDR2 YYDKDF (reference sequence). The CDR3 totals 15 residues. The CDR3 spells CATSRGDEVFYEQYF. The CDR3 DNA is TGTGCCACCAGCAGAGGAGACGAAGTATTCTACGAGCAGTACTTC. Variable domain in full (rest from reference TRBV15 and TRBJ2-7): DAMVIQNPRYQVTQFGKPVTLSCSQTLNHNVMYWYQQKSSQAPKLLFHYYDKDFNNEADTPDNFQSRRPNTSFCFLDIRSPGLGDTAMYLCATSRGDEVFYEQYFGPGTRLTVT.

The chain has TRBV7-8 and TRBJ2-1, with 7 bases identical to TRBD2. This CDR3 is built from 16 residues. V shed 0 bases, J shed 6 bases, and the junction held 8 bases outside the gene matches. The germline V gene has CDR1 SGHVS and CDR2 FQNEAQ. Here the CDR3 DNA reads TGTGCCAGCAGCTTAGCCGTGGGGACTATTCGCAATGAGCAGTTCTTC. The encoded protein is CASSLAVGTIRNEQFF.

J is TRBJ2-1 and V is TRBV15, with D perhaps TRBD1 or TRBD2 (5 bases each). The CDR3 covers 16 residues. Per the germline V gene, CDR1 is LNHNV and CDR2 is YYDKDF (reference sequence). Between the trimmed V and J ends, which lost 3 bases and 2 bases, there was a span of 14 bases. This CDR3 reads CATSSGLGETYNEQFF. CDR3 sequence (DNA): TGTGCCACCAGCAGCGGGTTGGGGGAGACCTACAATGAGCAGTTCTTC.

This clonotype was observed many times. The rearrangement uses TRBV6-6 and TRBJ2-1; 11 bases are a match to TRBD2. Unmatched junction bases numbered 3, after V lost 5 bases and J lost 6 bases. CDR3 length equals 14 residues. Per the germline V gene, CDR1 is MNHNY and CDR2 is SVGAGI (reference sequence). CDR3 protein: CASSAGTSGNEQFF. CDR3 nucleotides: TGTGCCAGCAGTGCCGGGACTAGCGGCAATGAGCAGTTCTTC.

At least ten counts were recorded for this clonotype. The chain uses TRBV11-2 and TRBJ2-1, with D perhaps TRBD2 (7 bases). Trimming took off 5 bases at V and 4 bases at J, with 18 bases between the two ends. The CDR3 loop spans 16 amino acids. CDR1 is SGHAT, CDR2 FQNNGV, per germline. This chain's CDR3 is CASSGGGGVLYNEQFF. The DNA of the CDR3 is TGTGCCAGCAGCGGCGGGGGCGGGGTCTTATACAATGAGCAGTTCTTC.

The genes are TRBV24-1 and TRBJ2-5; D unclear. V was pared by 3 bases and J by 5 bases, with 12 bases between. The germline CDR1 and CDR2 sequences are KGHDR and SFDVKD. The CDR3 has 14 residues. CDR3 sequence (DNA): TGTGCCACCAGTGATCCCTCTCGGATCGAGACCCAGTACTTC. This translates into CATSDPSRIETQYF.

Ten or more counts support this clonotype. CDR3 nucleotide sequence: TGTGCCAGCAGTGGGACTAGCGGGGGAGTAGATACGCAGTATTTT. Translated: CASSGTSGGVDTQYF. This chain links TRBV6-1 with TRBJ2-3; 13 bases line up with TRBD2. The CDR3 is made up of 15 amino acids. Germline values: CDR1 MNHNS, CDR2 SASEGT. Trimming took 4 bases from V and 5 from J; bases not matched to a gene: 3.

This chain uses TRBV9 with TRBJ1-5, with no clear D. The V end was cut by 0 bases, the J end by 9 bases, with 10 bases between. From germline, CDR1 is SGDLS and CDR2 YYNGEE. The CDR3 runs 13 residues. The CDR3 sequence: CASSVEEFRPQHF. In DNA, the CDR3 is TGTGCCAGCAGCGTAGAGGAGTTCCGGCCCCAGCATTTT.

The chain links TRBV7-6 to TRBJ2-7; possibly TRBD2 for D (5 bases). The length of the CDR3 is 14 residues. Between the trimmed V and J ends, which lost 5 bases and 6 bases, there was a span of 17 bases. CDR1 is SGHVS, CDR2 FNYEAQ, per germline. This CDR3 reads CASSLDGKRVEQYF. The CDR3 DNA follows: TGTGCCAGCAGCCTCGACGGGAAGAGGGTCGAGCAGTACTTC.

V is TRBV7-7 and J is TRBJ2-7; D is unresolved. Trimming removed 5 bases from V and 3 bases from J, with 11 bases in between. The germline gives CDR1 SSHAT, CDR2 FNYEAQ (reference sequence). The CDR3 length is 13 residues. This CDR3 is CASSHLDGYEQYF. The CDR3 nucleotides read TGTGCCAGCAGCCATTTAGACGGCTACGAGCAGTACTTC.

V gene TRBV7-2 combines with J gene TRBJ1-2; TRBD1 aligns across 8 bases. Germline values: CDR1 SGHTA, CDR2 FQGNSA. The CDR3 runs to 14 residues. With 6 bases clipped from V and 5 bases from J, the junction kept 8 bases outside the gene matches. CDR3 sequence (DNA): TGTGCCAGCAGTCAGGGGGCGCGAGGGTATGGCTACACCTTC. This sequence encodes CASSQGARGYGYTF.

The V call is TRBV7-9, the J call TRBJ2-1; D is perhaps TRBD2 (5 bases). The germline V gene encodes CDR1 SEHNR and CDR2 FQNEAQ (reference sequence). The CDR3 length is 15 residues. V was pared by 2 bases and J by 9 bases, with 17 bases between. The CDR3, as DNA: TGTGCCAGCAGCTTAATCCTGGTCGGGAACACTGAGCAGTTCTTC. The encoded protein is CASSLILVGNTEQFF.

The chain carries TRBV6-1 and TRBJ2-7; D gene ambiguous. CDR3 length equals 13 residues. V was pared by 7 bases and J by 1 base, with 11 bases between. Germline values: CDR1 MNHNS, CDR2 SASEGT. CDR3 sequence reads: CASMASISYEQYF. The CDR3 DNA sequence: TGTGCCAGCATGGCAAGCATATCCTACGAGCAGTACTTC.

This clonotype has just one count. The CDR3 coding sequence is TGTGCCACCAGTGAGGCGGGACAGGGGGATCAGCCCCAGCATTTT. Protein: CATSEAGQGDQPQHF. The chain joins TRBV24-1 to TRBJ1-5; 11 bases agree with TRBD1. Germline CDR1 KGHDR, CDR2 SFDVKD. V shed 4 bases and J 5 bases; nucleotides not matched to a gene: 3. This CDR3 comprises 15 residues.

CDR3 bases: TGTGCCAGCAGCTTAACCGGGACAGGGGCCTACGAGCAGTACTTC. Protein product: CASSLTGTGAYEQYF. The rearrangement links TRBV7-3 to TRBJ2-7; 10 positions match TRBD1. The V gene end was trimmed by 0 bases and the J gene end by 2 bases; junction bases not matched to a gene: 1. Looked up from germline, CDR1 is SGHTA and CDR2 is FQGTGA. This CDR3 contains 15 residues.

The V gene is TRBV7-9, the J gene TRBJ1-2, with 8 positions matching TRBD1. CDR1 is SEHNR and CDR2 is FQNEAQ in the germline V gene (reference sequence). V shed 4 bases and J 8 bases; nucleotides not matched to a gene: 6. CDR3 length: 13 amino acids. The CDR3 nucleotides are TGTGCCAGCAGCTCGGCGCAGGGGGCCGGCTACACCTTC. Protein product: CASSSAQGAGYTF.

The rearrangement uses TRBV7-9 and TRBJ2-2; maybe TRBD1 (6 bases). Deletions cut 3 bases from V and 3 bases from J, with 14 bases between. The CDR3 extends over 16 amino acids. Per the germline V gene, CDR1 is SEHNR and CDR2 is FQNEAQ (reference sequence). CDR3 amino acids: CASSLVLRGDTGELFF. CDR3 DNA sequence: TGTGCCAGCAGCTTGGTCCTCAGGGGCGACACCGGGGAGCTGTTTTTT.

This clonotype appeared a single time. The chain joins TRBV19 to TRBJ1-5, with 7 bases fitting TRBD1. V trimming: 6 bases; J trimming: 5 bases; junction bases outside the gene matches: 7. Germline CDR1 reads LNHDA; CDR2 reads SQIVND (reference sequence). This CDR3 is built from 14 residues. In DNA form, the CDR3 reads TGTGCCAGTAGCGAGGGACAGAGGGATCAGCCCCAGCATTTT. Translated: CASSEGQRDQPQHF.

The genes are TRBV7-2 and TRBJ2-7; D tentatively fits TRBD1 or TRBD2 (5 bases each). Germline assignment: CDR1 SGHTA and CDR2 FQGNSA. Trimming removed 5 bases from V and 0 bases from J, with 11 bases in between. This CDR3 contains 14 residues. The CDR3 DNA reads as TGTGCCAGCAGCCCCGGGACGTTCTCCTACGAGCAGTACTTC. The encoded protein is CASSPGTFSYEQYF.

The chain joins TRBV6-2 or TRBV6-3 to TRBJ2-1; D gene ambiguous. Germline CDR1 is MNHEY and CDR2 is SVGEGT. V lost 5 bases to trimming and J lost 0 bases, with 11 bases between them. CDR3 size: 15 residues. The CDR3, as DNA: TGTGCCAGCAGTCCAGCTTCGATCTCCTACAATGAGCAGTTCTTC. It translates to CASSPASISYNEQFF.

Comments on this clonotype: A much larger clonotype is one base distant, so this may be a read error. The conserved phenylalanine or tryptophan normally closing the CDR3 is absent here, so this likely arose from a read error. The CDR3 here is CASSLWGFRGDNQPQHL. CDR3 coding DNA: TGTGCCAGCAGCTTGTGGGGATTTCGGGGGGACAATCAGCCCCAGCATCTT. The chain is built from TRBV5-6 and TRBJ1-5, with D possibly TRBD1 on 5 matching bases. V shed 1 base and J shed 3 bases, with 17 bases lying between them. There are 17 residues in the CDR3. The germline V gene encodes CDR1 SGHDT and CDR2 YYEEEE.

This clonotype was recorded a few times. The chain recombines TRBV12-3 or TRBV12-4 with TRBJ2-5; TRBD2 might be the D (5 bases). The CDR3 has 14 amino acids. The V end lost 6 bases, the J end lost 5 bases, and 16 bases lay between the germline ends. CDR3: CASSGPEERETQYF. The CDR3, as DNA: TGTGCCAGCAGCGGGCCGGAGGAGAGGGAGACCCAGTACTTC.

This clonotype was counted at least ten times. This chain uses TRBV19 with TRBJ1-3, with TRBD1 as a possible D gene (5 bases). Germline V CDR1 and CDR2: LNHDA, SQIVND (reference sequence). This CDR3 has 14 amino acids. V was cut by 8 bases and J by 0 bases, with 11 bases left in between. In DNA, the CDR3 is TGTGCCAGTGGAACAGGAAGCTCTGGAAACACCATATATTTT. The encoded protein is CASGTGSSGNTIYF.

This chain connects TRBV7-9 to TRBJ2-7, with D unresolved. V lost 4 bases and J 3 bases, leaving 10 bases between the germline ends. Per the germline V gene, CDR1 is SEHNR and CDR2 is FQNEAQ (reference sequence). CDR3 length: 13 residues. The CDR3 sequence is CASSSGSGYEQYF. The CDR3 DNA is TGTGCCAGCAGCTCGGGCTCCGGCTACGAGCAGTACTTC. The full variable domain, its missing parts supplied by reference TRBV7-9 and TRBJ2-7, is DTGVSQNPRHKITKRGQNVTFRCDPISEHNRLYWYRQTLGQGPEFLTYFQNEAQLEKSRLLSDRFSAERPKGSFSTLEIQRTEQGDSAMYLCASSSGSGYEQYFGPGTRLTVT.

The chain is built from TRBV19 and TRBJ2-7; 10 nucleotides align to TRBD2. J gave up 2 bases and V 4 bases, and 5 bases lay outside the gene matches. This CDR3 contains 15 residues. Germline CDR1 and CDR2: LNHDA and SQIVND (reference sequence). CDR3 DNA sequence: TGTGCCAGTAGTACCTTAGCGGGAGGTGCCTACGAGCAGTACTTC. Its translation: CASSTLAGGAYEQYF.